Listed here are 8 T cell receptor beta chains from one sample, sequenced in a study of beta chain features in type 1 diabetes. Study-level results: Moderately but significantly shorter TCRB CDR3s were found in Type 1 diabetes patients in all four CD4+ subsets.

The antigens of these receptors remain unknown. Expressed TCRB transcripts were sequenced because the isolated RNA had all been reverse transcribed beforehand. The assay was immunoSEQ multiplex PCR, and TCRdb's table has in-frame clones only and misses some. This table has about 130,000 clones, roughly 10% appearing once. Sequencing was carried out using central memory CD4+ T cells from blood. The receptors were gathered from a man younger than 40 with type 1 diabetes.

This clone was counted between two and nine times. The chain links TRBV28 to TRBJ2-7; 7 bases fit TRBD1. The trim removed 6 bases at V and 4 bases at J, leaving 9 bases unmatched. This CDR3 is 14 amino acids long. Germline assignment: CDR1 MDHEN and CDR2 SYDVKM. Written as DNA, the CDR3 is TGTGCCAGCAGGATAGCTACAGGGGCTTACGAGCAGTACTTC. Amino acids: CASRIATGAYEQYF.

This rearrangement joins TRBV5-1 to TRBJ1-1; no clear D. Germline CDR1 reads SGHRS; CDR2 reads YFSETQ. The ends were cut back, 4 bases at V and 0 bases at J, with 19 bases in the middle. The CDR3 runs 17 residues. The CDR3 loop is CASSERGRGILNTEAFF. The CDR3 bases are TGCGCCAGCAGCGAACGAGGGCGCGGGATCTTGAACACTGAAGCTTTCTTT. The variable domain in full, completed from reference TRBV5-1 and TRBJ1-1, reads KAGVTQTPRYLIKTRGQQVTLSCSPISGHRSVSWYQQTPGQGLQFLFEYFSETQRNKGNFPGRFSGRQFSNSRSEMNVSTLELGDSALYLCASSERGRGILNTEAFFGQGTRLTVV.

This chain joins TRBV18 and TRBJ1-2; TRBD1 matches at 10 bases. Trimming removed 3 bases from V and 8 bases from J; junction bases left unmatched: 9. Looked up from germline, CDR1 is KGHSH and CDR2 is LQKENI. This CDR3 is built from 15 residues. CDR3 sequence reads: CASSPEGQGNGGYTF. The CDR3 DNA sequence: TGTGCCAGCTCACCCGAGGGACAGGGGAACGGGGGCTACACCTTC.

J is TRBJ2-5 and V is TRBV18; 10 positions agree with TRBD1. There are 17 residues in the CDR3. Germline trimming cut 3 bases from V and 2 bases from J; bases unmatched to any gene: 9. Germline assignment: CDR1 KGHSH and CDR2 LQKENI. CDR3 region: CASSPPWTGGTQETQYF. The CDR3 bases are TGTGCCAGCTCACCCCCCTGGACAGGGGGTACGCAAGAGACCCAGTACTTC.

The table lists this clone with a few counts. The same CDR3 also results from other DNA sequences found in this sample. V gene TRBV6-6 combines with J gene TRBJ2-5, with D possibly matching TRBD2 (6 bases). CDR1 and CDR2 from the germline V gene are MNHNY and SVGAGI (reference sequence). Trimming left V 2 bases short and J 4 bases short, with 11 bases between. This CDR3 is 14 amino acids long. This chain's CDR3 is CASSYPGGGETQYF. CDR3 bases: TGTGCCAGCAGTTACCCCGGGGGAGGAGAGACCCAGTACTTC.

The chain links TRBV7-2 to TRBJ1-4; D uncertain. The CDR3 loop spans 13 amino acids. Trimming left V 2 bases short and J 8 bases short, with 9 bases between. Germline loops: CDR1 SGHTA, CDR2 FQGNSA. CDR3 nucleotides: TGTGCCAGCAGCTTACATCCCAGGGAAAAACTGTTTTTT. Translated: CASSLHPREKLFF.

The V gene is TRBV20-1, the J gene TRBJ2-3; 8 bases agree with TRBD2. J was trimmed by 10 bases and V by 5 bases; bases with no gene match: 2. CDR1 DFQATT and CDR2 SNEGSKA come from the germline V gene (reference sequence). This CDR3 comprises 10 residues. The CDR3 DNA reads as TGCAGTGCTGAGCGGGGGTCGCAGTATTTT. Protein product: CSAERGSQYF.

CDR3 bases: TGTGCCAGCAGTAGGGGCGCGGGGGGCACGTCATACGAGCAGTACTTC. It translates to CASSRGAGGTSYEQYF. The V call is TRBV27, the J call TRBJ2-7, with 8 bases aligning to TRBD2. CDR3 size: 16 residues. The germline V gene encodes CDR1 MNHEY and CDR2 SMNVEV (reference sequence). V trimming: 5 bases; J trimming: 4 bases; junction bases outside the gene matches: 13.